The clone carrying this T cell receptor (beta chain) was counted ten times or more. The antigen is unknown. The data derive from a study of T cells after yellow fever vaccination. Findings of the study overall: Only a minor proportion of clonotypes was detected across both CD4 and CD8 compartments.

Deletions cut 2 bases from V and 2 bases from J, with 13 bases between. The CDR3 is 15 residues long. In germline, CDR1 is SGHTA, CDR2 FQGNSA. One entry per CDR3 protein, called by TCRdb with MiXCR from the 5' RACE reads. The sample lists 100,000 to 150,000 distinct CDR3 sequences, roughly 6.7% occurring once. The chain links TRBV7-2 to TRBJ2-7; D may be TRBD1 or TRBD2 (5 bases each). The origin of this receptor is a man aged 18 to 30 who received the YFV17D yellow fever vaccine. The starting material was CD4+ T cells sorted from PBMCs, obtained 10 days after the first yellow fever vaccination. Written as DNA, the CDR3 is TGTGCCAGCAGCTTATTTGTTGGGACGGCCTACGAGCAGTACGTC. Translating it yields CASSLFVGTAYEQYV.